The entry below describes one T cell receptor beta chain. The length of the CDR3 is 15 residues. The J segment lost 8 bases and the V segment lost 0 bases, leaving 5 bases of the junction unmatched. The germline V gene has CDR1 SGHNT and CDR2 YYREEE (reference sequence). Treatment here: over 15 received Ad26.COV2.S at low or high dose, single or two shots; about 5 received placebo; per-sample allocation not given. Day 63 following the first vaccine or placebo injection was when the samples were taken. The sample belongs to a study of Ad26.COV2.S vaccination and SARS-CoV-2 variants. Here immunoSEQ multiplex PCR was the method, and the copy in TCRdb shows in-frame clones only, minus some. The sample has 350,000 to 500,000 clones; 90% are singletons.

Sequenced material: peripheral blood, taken in a trial of Ad26.COV2.S vaccine versus placebo. This chain links TRBV5-4 with TRBJ1-6, with 7 bases lining up with TRBD1. This clonotype originated in a person between 18 and 65 years old who received the Ad26.COV2.S COVID-19 vaccine or a placebo. The CDR3 loop reads CASSLGGGRDSPLHF. As DNA, the CDR3 is TGTGCCAGCAGCTTGGGAGGGGGCCGGGATTCACCCCTCCACTTT. The full variable domain, rest sourced from reference TRBV5-4 and TRBJ1-6, is ETGVTQSPTHLIKTRGQQVTLRCSSQSGHNTVSWYQQALGQGPQFIFQYYREEENGRGNFPPRFSGLQFPNYSSELNVNALELDDSALYLCASSLGGGRDSPLHFGNGTRLTVT.